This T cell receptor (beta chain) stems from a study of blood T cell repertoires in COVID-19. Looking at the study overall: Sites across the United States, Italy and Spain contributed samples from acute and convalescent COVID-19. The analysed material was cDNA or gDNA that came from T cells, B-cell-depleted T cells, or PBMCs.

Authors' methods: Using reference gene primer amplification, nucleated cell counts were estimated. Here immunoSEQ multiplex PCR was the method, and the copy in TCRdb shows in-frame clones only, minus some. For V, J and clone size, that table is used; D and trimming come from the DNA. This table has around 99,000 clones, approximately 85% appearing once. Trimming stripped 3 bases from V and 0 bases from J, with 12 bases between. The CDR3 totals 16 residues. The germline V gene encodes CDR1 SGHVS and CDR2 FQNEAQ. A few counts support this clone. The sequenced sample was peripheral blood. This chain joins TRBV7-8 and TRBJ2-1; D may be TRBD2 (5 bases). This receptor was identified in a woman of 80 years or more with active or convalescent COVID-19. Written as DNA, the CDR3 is TGTGCCAGCAGCTTTAGGACTCTAAGCTCCTACAATGAGCAGTTCTTC. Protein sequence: CASSFRTLSSYNEQFF. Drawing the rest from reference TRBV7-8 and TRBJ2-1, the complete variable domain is GAGVSQSPRYKVAKRGQDVALRCDPISGHVSLFWYQQALGQGPEFLTYFQNEAQLDKSGLPSDRFFAERPEGSVSTLKIQRTQQEDSAVYLCASSFRTLSSYNEQFFGPGTRLTVL.